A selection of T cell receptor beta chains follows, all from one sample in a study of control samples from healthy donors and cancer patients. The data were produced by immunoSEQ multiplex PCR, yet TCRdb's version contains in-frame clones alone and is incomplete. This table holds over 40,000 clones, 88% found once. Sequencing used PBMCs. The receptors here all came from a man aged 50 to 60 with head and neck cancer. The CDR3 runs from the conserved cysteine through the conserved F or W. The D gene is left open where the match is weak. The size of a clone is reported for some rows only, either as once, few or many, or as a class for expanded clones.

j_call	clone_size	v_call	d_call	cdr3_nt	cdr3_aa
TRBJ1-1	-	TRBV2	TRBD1	TGTGCCACCCCGGGACAGGGGGCCCCGTCCACTGAAGCTTTCTTT	CATPGQGAPSTEAFF
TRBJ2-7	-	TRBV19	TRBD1	TGTGCCAGTAGTTCATTCGGGTGGGGACAGGCAGCCTACGAGCAGTACTTC	CASSSFGWGQAAYEQYF
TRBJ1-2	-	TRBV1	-	TGCACCAGCGGAACAGGGATCGACTATGGCTACACCTTC	CTSGTGIDYGYTF
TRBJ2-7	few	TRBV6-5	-	TGTGCCATCGGCTCGGGGGTTTCCTACGAGCAGTACTTC	CAIGSGVSYEQYF
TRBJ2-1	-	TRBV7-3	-	TGTGCCAGCAGCCCCGGATATGGGACACGCTACAATGAGCAGTTCTTC	CASSPGYGTRYNEQFF
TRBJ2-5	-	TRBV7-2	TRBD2	TGTGCCAGCAGCTTAGGACTAGCGGGGGGCGAGGAGACCCAGTACTTC	CASSLGLAGGEETQYF
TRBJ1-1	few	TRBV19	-	TGTGCCAGTAGACGGGGGGTAGGCAACACTGAAGCTTTCTTT	CASRRGVGNTEAFF
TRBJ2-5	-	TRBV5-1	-	TGCGCCAGCAGCAGAAGGGGGGGAAGAGAGACCCAGTACTTC	CASSRRGGRETQYF
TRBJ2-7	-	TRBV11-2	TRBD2	TGTGCCAGCAGCACACCGGCCGGGACAGCCGGGACTAGCTGGCAGCAGTACTTC	CASSTPAGTAGTSWQQYF
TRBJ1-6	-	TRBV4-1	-	TGCGCCAGCAGCCAACGGACACAAACGTTGGATAATTCACCCCTCCACTTT	CASSQRTQTLDNSPLHF
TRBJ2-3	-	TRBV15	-	TGTGCCACCAGCAGAGATGCCCTAGATACGCAGTATTTT	CATSRDALDTQYF
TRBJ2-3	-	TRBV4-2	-	TGTGCCAGCAGCCAAAACCTACGCACAGATACGCAGTATTTT	CASSQNLRTDTQYF
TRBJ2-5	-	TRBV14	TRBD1	TGTGCCAGCAGCCAAACCGACCGGGACAGTATACAAGAGACCCAGTACTTC	CASSQTDRDSIQETQYF
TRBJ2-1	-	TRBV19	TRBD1	TGTGCCAGTAGTAACAGGGGGCGCGGGAATGAGCAGTTCTTC	CASSNRGRGNEQFF
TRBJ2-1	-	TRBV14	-	TGTGCCACCTCGGGCCAGATAAACAATGAGCAGTTCTTC	CATSGQINNEQFF
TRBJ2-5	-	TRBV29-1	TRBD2	TGCAGCGTCATACTAGCGGGAGCTCCAGAGACCCAGTACTTC	CSVILAGAPETQYF
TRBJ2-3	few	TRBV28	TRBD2	TGTGCCAGCAGGCTTGGGACTAGCGGAAACACAGATACGCAGTATTTT	CASRLGTSGNTDTQYF
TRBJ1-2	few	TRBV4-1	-	TGCGCCAGCAGCCAAAGCTCACTCTATGGCTACACCTTC	CASSQSSLYGYTF
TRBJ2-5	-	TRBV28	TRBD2	TGTGCCAGCAGTTTAGCGGGAGGGGGTTTAAAGACCCAGTACTTC	CASSLAGGGLKTQYF
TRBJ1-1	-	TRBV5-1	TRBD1	TGCGCCAGCAGCTCGCGACAGGGGGTGGAAACTGAAGCTTTCTTT	CASSSRQGVETEAFF
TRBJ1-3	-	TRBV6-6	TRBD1	TGTGCCAGCCACGGGACAGCATTGTGGGGAAACACCATATATTTT	CASHGTALWGNTIYF
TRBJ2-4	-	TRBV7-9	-	TGTGCCAGCAGCTCCATTAGGGAAAACATTCAGTACTTC	CASSSIRENIQYF
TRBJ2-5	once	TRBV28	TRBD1	TGTGCCAGCAGGCCCGGGACAGTCCAAGAGACCCAGTACTTC	CASRPGTVQETQYF
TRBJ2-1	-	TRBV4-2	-	TGTGCCAGCAGCAAGGGGGAGGGCCCCTATGAGCAGTTCTTC	CASSKGEGPYEQFF
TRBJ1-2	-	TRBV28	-	TGTGCCAGCAACAAGGGGTGGAATGGCTACACCTTC	CASNKGWNGYTF
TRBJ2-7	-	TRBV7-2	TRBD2	TGTGCCAGCAGCTTAGGCGGGGGGCATCGCGAGCAGTACTTC	CASSLGGGHREQYF